Listed below are T cell receptor beta chains from one sample, sequenced in a study of blood T cell repertoires in COVID-19. The repertoire was sequenced with immunoSEQ multiplex PCR; TCRdb's copy has only in-frame clones and lacks some. Of some 120,000 clones in the sample, 90% are singletons; the top ten hold about 4%. The sequenced sample consisted of peripheral blood. The receptors stem from a man aged 50 to 60 with active COVID-19. Both conserved end residues are part of each CDR3. The order of the fields is J gene, clone size, V gene, D gene, CDR3 protein, CDR3 DNA. The D gene is left open where the match is weak. Size is stated for part of the rows, as once, few or many counts, or as a class when the clone is expanded.

>TRBJ1-1|once|TRBV29-1|TRBD1
CSVDIVSRGDTEAFF
TGCAGCGTTGATATCGTGAGCAGGGGGGACACTGAAGCTTTCTTT
>TRBJ2-1|-|TRBV3-1/TRBV3-2|TRBD2
CASSHSGRMLVGNEQFF
TGTGCCAGCAGCCATAGCGGGAGGATGTTGGTGGGCAATGAGCAGTTCTTC
>TRBJ1-2|few|TRBV6-5|-
CASSYDSLNYGYTF
TGTGCCAGCAGTTACGACAGCCTTAACTATGGCTACACCTTC
>TRBJ2-4|-|TRBV27|TRBD1
CASSLTVDRGLNIQYF
TGTGCCAGCAGTTTAACCGTTGACAGGGGGCTCAACATTCAGTACTTC
>TRBJ1-2|-|TRBV5-6|-
CASSRAGRLDYGYTF
TGTGCCAGCTCCCGGGCGGGCCGCCTCGACTATGGCTACACCTTC
>TRBJ2-7|-|TRBV27|-
CASSPEASFLYEQYF
TGTGCCAGCAGTCCAGAGGCCAGTTTCCTCTACGAGCAGTACTTC
>TRBJ2-6|-|TRBV2|-
CASSLQTIFSGANVLTF
TGTGCCAGCAGTCTTCAGACTATTTTCTCTGGGGCCAACGTCCTGACTTTC
>TRBJ1-3|-|TRBV18|TRBD1
CASSPQGTEGNTIYF
TGTGCCAGCTCACCGCAGGGGACAGAGGGAAACACCATATATTTT
>TRBJ2-1|-|TRBV5-1|-
CASSLRLAPYNEQFF
TGCGCCAGCAGCTTGAGGCTAGCGCCGTACAATGAGCAGTTCTTC
>TRBJ2-7|-|TRBV19|TRBD1
CASRKTGGYEQYF
TGTGCCAGTAGAAAGACAGGGGGCTACGAGCAGTACTTC
>TRBJ2-3|-|TRBV5-1|TRBD2
CASSLGGLAGTDTQYF
TGCGCCAGCAGCTTGGGGGGACTAGCGGGCACAGATACGCAGTATTTT
>TRBJ2-3|-|TRBV20-1|-
CSAFLISQYF
TGCAGTGCCTTCTTAATATCGCAGTATTTT
>TRBJ1-2|-|TRBV20-1|TRBD1
CSASGQGGYTF
TGCAGTGCCTCGGGACAGGGGGGCTACACCTTC
>TRBJ1-3|once|TRBV7-9|-
CASSLQGKTGNTIYF
TGTGCCAGCAGCTTACAGGGGAAAACTGGAAACACCATATATTTT
>TRBJ2-7|-|TRBV4-1|-
CASSQGASAYSYEQYF
TGCGCCAGCAGCCAAGGGGCTAGCGCTTACTCCTACGAGCAGTACTTC
>TRBJ2-5|-|TRBV2|-
CASTVQETQYF
TGTGCCAGCACAGTACAAGAGACCCAGTACTTC
>TRBJ2-5|-|TRBV11-2|-
CASSLGRRVGVQETQYF
TGTGCCAGCAGCCTCGGGAGACGCGTGGGGGTCCAAGAGACCCAGTACTTC
>TRBJ2-3|-|TRBV19|-
CASSGGTDTDTQYF
TGTGCCAGTAGTGGGGGGACGGACACAGATACGCAGTATTTT
>TRBJ2-1|-|TRBV5-1|-
CASSLVWDTLNNEQFF
TGCGCCAGCAGCTTGGTTTGGGACACCCTTAACAATGAGCAGTTCTTC
>TRBJ2-4|-|TRBV5-4|TRBD2
CASSLRIAGGRKNIQYF
TGTGCCAGCAGCCTGCGGATAGCGGGAGGCCGGAAAAACATTCAGTACTTC
>TRBJ1-6|once|TRBV7-8|TRBD1
CASNPGQGQNSPLHF
TGTGCCAGCAACCCCGGACAGGGACAGAATTCACCCCTCCACTTT
>TRBJ2-1|-|TRBV9|TRBD2
CASSIGLAVYNEQFF
TGTGCCAGCAGCATTGGACTAGCGGTATACAATGAGCAGTTCTTC
>TRBJ2-4|-|TRBV10-2|TRBD1
CASSAWTGPAKNIQYF
TGCGCCAGCAGTGCCTGGACAGGGCCAGCCAAAAACATTCAGTACTTC
>TRBJ2-7|-|TRBV6-6|-
CASTGDTYEQYF
TGTGCCAGCACCGGGGACACCTACGAGCAGTACTTC
>TRBJ1-3|-|TRBV9|-
CASSQGAAGNTIYF
TGTGCCAGCAGCCAAGGGGCGGCTGGAAACACCATATATTTT
>TRBJ1-1|-|TRBV5-8|-
CASSFLSSEAFF
TGTGCCAGCAGCTTCTTGTCGAGTGAAGCTTTCTTT
>TRBJ1-1|once|TRBV7-9|TRBD1
CASSPRTGWPEAFF
TGTGCCAGCAGCCCGAGGACAGGGTGGCCTGAAGCTTTCTTT
>TRBJ2-7|-|TRBV20-1|TRBD2
CSASSAGGYEQYF
TGCAGTGCTAGTTCAGCGGGGGGTTACGAGCAGTACTTC
>TRBJ1-2|-|TRBV6-5|-
CASSLRGARGYTF
TGTGCCAGCAGCCTACGGGGGGCGCGGGGCTACACCTTC
>TRBJ1-4|-|TRBV5-5|-
CASTPGTFREKLFF
TGTGCCAGCACACCGGGGACATTCCGAGAAAAACTGTTTTTT
>TRBJ1-2|-|TRBV25-1|-
CASSEGGLGGYTF
TGTGCCAGCAGTGAAGGAGGGTTGGGAGGCTACACCTTC
>TRBJ1-2|-|TRBV2|-
CASGGRDYGYTF
TGTGCCAGTGGTGGGAGGGACTATGGCTACACCTTC